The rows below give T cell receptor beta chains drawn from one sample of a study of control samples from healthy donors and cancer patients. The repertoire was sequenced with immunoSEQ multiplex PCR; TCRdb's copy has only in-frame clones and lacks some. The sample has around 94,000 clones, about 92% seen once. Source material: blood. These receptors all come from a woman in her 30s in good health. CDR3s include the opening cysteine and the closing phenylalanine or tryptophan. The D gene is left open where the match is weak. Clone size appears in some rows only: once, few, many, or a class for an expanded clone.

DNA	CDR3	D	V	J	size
TGTGCCAGCAGCGCACAGGTTAACTATGGCTACACCTTC	CASSAQVNYGYTF	-	TRBV9	TRBJ1-2	-
TGTGCCAGCAGCGTAGAGGGGAGAAACACCGGGGAGCTGTTTTTT	CASSVEGRNTGELFF	-	TRBV9	TRBJ2-2	-
TGTGCCAGTAGTATAGTACGGGACACCGGGGAGCTGTTTTTT	CASSIVRDTGELFF	-	TRBV19	TRBJ2-2	-
TGTGCCAGCAGTTCGTGGACTAGCGGGAGTGGCAATGAGCAGTTCTTC	CASSSWTSGSGNEQFF	TRBD2	TRBV6-2/TRBV6-3	TRBJ2-1	-
TGCGCCAGCAGCCCAACCGGGACAGGGGTAGGCAATGAGCAGTTCTTC	CASSPTGTGVGNEQFF	TRBD1	TRBV5-1	TRBJ2-1	-
TGTGCCAGCAGCTTCGTTAATTCACCCCTCCACTTT	CASSFVNSPLHF	-	TRBV7-9	TRBJ1-6	-
TGTGCCAGCTCAACGAGACAGATTAATCCCGGGGAGCTGTTTTTT	CASSTRQINPGELFF	-	TRBV18	TRBJ2-2	-
TGTGCCAGCAGGCCGGGGGGGAACACCGGGGAGCTGTTTTTT	CASRPGGNTGELFF	TRBD2	TRBV27	TRBJ2-2	-
TGTGCCAGTAGTGGCTCAGACGCATCCTATGGCTACACCTTC	CASSGSDASYGYTF	-	TRBV19	TRBJ1-2	-
TGTGCCAGCAGCTTGGGGGGTTCGGGAAACACCATATATTTT	CASSLGGSGNTIYF	-	TRBV5-8	TRBJ1-3	-
TGTGCCACCAGTGATTTGTGGAACTATGGCTACACCTTC	CATSDLWNYGYTF	-	TRBV24-1	TRBJ1-2	-
TGTGCCACCGGATACGGGAACACTGAAGCTTTCTTT	CATGYGNTEAFF	-	TRBV5-4	TRBJ1-1	-
TGTGCCAGCAGGCATGTGGGACAGGGGGTATACCTCGGGGAGCTGTTTTTT	CASRHVGQGVYLGELFF	TRBD1	TRBV27	TRBJ2-2	-
TGCGCCAGCAGCCCCCCTGGGACCGCGAGCCGTGGCTACACCTTC	CASSPPGTASRGYTF	-	TRBV4-1	TRBJ1-2	-
TGTGCCAGCAGCTTGGAGGGGACCCATCGCAATGAGCAGTTCTTC	CASSLEGTHRNEQFF	-	TRBV5-5	TRBJ2-1	-
TGTGCCAGCAGCCGGTTCGCGACAGGGGCTGGAAACACCATATATTTT	CASSRFATGAGNTIYF	TRBD1	TRBV3-1/TRBV3-2	TRBJ1-3	once
TGTGCCAGCAGTGAAAGCGCCGGGCATGAGCAGTTCTTC	CASSESAGHEQFF	-	TRBV6-1	TRBJ2-1	-
TGTGCCAGCAGCTTAAATTCGGGACCTAGTCCAAACATTCAGTACTTC	CASSLNSGPSPNIQYF	-	TRBV7-8	TRBJ2-4	-
TGCGCCAGCAGCTTGGCCTTGGGCGAGCAGTACTTC	CASSLALGEQYF	-	TRBV5-1	TRBJ2-7	once
TGTGCCAGTAATTGGGAGTCTCGCAATCAGCCCCAGCATTTT	CASNWESRNQPQHF	-	TRBV19	TRBJ1-5	once
TGTGCCAGCAGTACCCCGAGCCCGGGACAGGGCAATCAGCCCCAGCATTTT	CASSTPSPGQGNQPQHF	TRBD1	TRBV28	TRBJ1-5	-
TGTGCCAGCGCTGTAGGGCTAGCGAGGAATGAGCAGTTCTTC	CASAVGLARNEQFF	-	TRBV13	TRBJ2-1	once
TGTGCCAGTACCACGGCTGGGACCGGACGGCCCCAGCATTTT	CASTTAGTGRPQHF	-	TRBV6-5	TRBJ1-5	-
TGTGCCAGCTCCGGCGGGGGCTTGGGGCGCAATCAGCCCCAGCATTTT	CASSGGGLGRNQPQHF	-	TRBV18	TRBJ1-5	few
TGTGCCAGTAGAGACGGGGGACATTCACCCCTCCACTTT	CASRDGGHSPLHF	-	TRBV19	TRBJ1-6	-
TGTGCCAGCAGTAGACAGGGACTTACTACCGGGGAGCTGTTTTTT	CASSRQGLTTGELFF	-	TRBV6-5	TRBJ2-2	-
TGTGCCAGCAGCCCTACCCAACAGGGATCCAGCGAGCAGTACTTC	CASSPTQQGSSEQYF	-	TRBV9	TRBJ2-7	-
TGTGCCAGCAGTTATCACGGGAGCTCCTACAATGAGCAGTTCTTC	CASSYHGSSYNEQFF	-	TRBV6-2/TRBV6-3	TRBJ2-1	-
TGTGCCAGCAGTGAAGCCCGACAGGGATCAGACACTGAAGCTTTCTTT	CASSEARQGSDTEAFF	TRBD1	TRBV6-1	TRBJ1-1	-
TGTGCCAGCACTAGCGGGAGACAAGAGACCCAGTACTTC	CASTSGRQETQYF	TRBD2	TRBV6-5	TRBJ2-5	-
TGCGCCAGCAGTTCGGGGCTAGCGGGAGTGATCGAGCAGTACTTC	CASSSGLAGVIEQYF	TRBD2	TRBV5-1	TRBJ2-7	-
TGTGCCAGCAGCTTAGGGACAGCTATCTCCGGGACAGATACGCAGTATTTT	CASSLGTAISGTDTQYF	-	TRBV11-3	TRBJ2-3	-
TGTGCCAGCAGCTTTTCGGTTACCGGGGAGCTGTTTTTT	CASSFSVTGELFF	-	TRBV7-2	TRBJ2-2	-
TGTGCCAGCAGCTTAATGACTAGCACAGATACGCAGTATTTT	CASSLMTSTDTQYF	-	TRBV11-2	TRBJ2-3	once